Following are 26 T cell receptor beta chains from one sample sequenced in a study of blood T cell repertoires in COVID-19. The method was immunoSEQ multiplex PCR; TCRdb's version includes in-frame clones alone and lacks a portion of them. Of around 100,000 clones listed, less than 85% were seen once; the top ten hold more than 20%. What was sequenced was peripheral blood. Receptors were obtained from a man in his 70s with active or convalescent COVID-19.

About this clone itself: One end of the junction does not line up with germline, which may come from a read error. This chain connects TRBV5-8 to TRBJ2-7, with 10 bases that match TRBD2. Germline CDR1 reads SGHTS; CDR2 reads YDEGEE. The CDR3 length is 15 residues. CDR3 coding DNA: TGTGCCAGCAGTTTGGGGGGGACTAGCGACTACGAGCAGTACTTC. This codes for CASSLGGTSDYEQYF.

This chain joins TRBV28 and TRBJ1-5; TRBD1 matches at 9 bases. The germline V gene has CDR1 MDHEN and CDR2 SYDVKM. CDR3 size: 15 residues. With V trimmed by 5 bases and J by 11 bases, 13 bases remained unmatched. For the CDR3, the DNA is TGTGCCAGCAGTCCTACCGGGACAGGGCTCCGAACCCAGCATTTT. Its translation is CASSPTGTGLRTQHF.

Here the CDR3 DNA reads TGTGCCTGGAGGCTCCACGCGGGAGATACGCAGTATTTT. The encoded protein is CAWRLHAGDTQYF. The chain links TRBV30 to TRBJ2-3; D might be TRBD2 (5 bases). The CDR3 loop spans 13 amino acids. Germline assignment: CDR1 GTSNPN and CDR2 SVGIG (reference sequence). The germline V and J ends were trimmed by 3 bases and 5 bases, with 12 bases remaining between them.

J is TRBJ1-2 and V is TRBV5-6, with 7 bases identical to TRBD1. The CDR3 is made up of 15 amino acids. Germline V gene sequence: CDR1 SGHDT, CDR2 YYEEEE. Trimming removed 1 base from V and 4 bases from J; junction bases left unmatched: 7. The CDR3 bases are TGTGCCAGCAGCTTGTTTAGGGGGCAAGGCTATGGCTACACCTTC. Amino acids: CASSLFRGQGYGYTF.

This clone was recorded only once. The rearrangement joins TRBV6-5 to TRBJ2-7; D is uncertain. V gave up 7 bases and J gave up 7 bases, with 14 bases separating them. From germline, CDR1 is MNHEY and CDR2 SVGAGI. This CDR3 has 12 amino acids. CDR3 bases: TGTGCCAGCATACCGCCCCACGGGGAGCAGTACTTC. It specifies CASIPPHGEQYF.

The chain is built from TRBV2 and TRBJ2-7, with D possibly TRBD2 on 5 matching bases. This CDR3 spans 12 amino acids. The germline V gene encodes CDR1 SNHLY and CDR2 FYNNEI. Deletions cut 6 bases from V and 3 bases from J, with 9 bases between. The CDR3 nucleotides are TGTGCCAGCAGGATCGGGGACTACGAGCAGTACTTC. This encodes CASRIGDYEQYF.

This clone was recorded once. One end of the junction is discordant with germline, which a read error may explain. The chain combines TRBV7-7 with TRBJ1-3, with D possibly TRBD1 on 5 matching bases. Germline V CDR1 and CDR2: SSHAT, FNYEAQ (reference sequence). The CDR3 runs to 15 residues. CDR3 in DNA: TGTGCTAGCAGCCGGGGGTTCAGCTCTGGAAACACCATATATTTT. This codes for CASSRGFSSGNTIYF.

The chain links TRBV19 to TRBJ2-1, with D tentatively TRBD2 (6 bases). Trimming took off 3 bases at V and 1 base at J, with 10 bases between the two ends. This CDR3 region has 15 residues. Germline V gene lookup returns CDR1 LNHDA and CDR2 SQIVND (reference sequence). Written as DNA, the CDR3 is TGTGCCAGTAGTATTAGCGGACTGTCCTACAATGAGCAGTTCTTC. Its translation: CASSISGLSYNEQFF.

This clone was seen only a few times. The rearrangement joins TRBV25-1 to TRBJ2-7, with D possibly TRBD2 on 6 matching bases. CDR3 length: 15 amino acids. Germline CDR1 is MGHDK and CDR2 is SYGVNS. V was clipped by 8 bases and J by 1 base, with 18 bases between them. CDR3 in amino acids: CASAHPGSRSYEQYF. As DNA, the CDR3 is TGTGCCAGCGCCCACCCCGGGAGTAGGTCCTACGAGCAGTACTTC.

The chain couples TRBV10-3 to TRBJ2-2; 11 bases line up with TRBD2. The CDR3 sequence is 15 residues long. Germline CDR1 is ENHRY and CDR2 is SYGVKD. Unmatched junction bases numbered 6, after V lost 2 bases and J lost 10 bases. The CDR3 sequence is CAISETGTSGSELFF. The DNA for the CDR3 is TGTGCCATCAGTGAGACCGGGACTAGCGGTTCGGAGCTGTTTTTT.

For this clone: Compared with germline, one end of the junction differs, possibly owing to a read error. The V call is TRBV7-7, the J call TRBJ2-5; 12 bases align to TRBD2. In germline, CDR1 is SSHAT, CDR2 FNYEAQ (reference sequence). This CDR3 contains 17 residues. This CDR3 is CASSSRSSGGAQETQYF. The CDR3 DNA reads TGTGCTAGCAGCTCCCGATCTAGCGGGGGGGCCCAAGAGACCCAGTACTTC.

Many counts were recorded for this clone. This chain connects TRBV2 to TRBJ1-2; maybe TRBD1 (6 bases). This CDR3 spans 14 amino acids. The V and J ends lost 5 bases and 2 bases respectively, with 12 bases between them. CDR1 and CDR2 (germline): SNHLY, FYNNEI. The CDR3 reads CASSQLQGNYGYTF. DNA of the CDR3: TGTGCCAGCAGTCAACTACAGGGCAACTATGGCTACACCTTC.

This clone was seen just once. The chain employs TRBV5-1 and TRBJ1-1, with D uncertain. Germline CDR1 is SGHRS and CDR2 is YFSETQ. This CDR3 has 14 amino acids. V was cut by 1 base and J by 4 bases, with 11 bases left in between. Here the CDR3 DNA reads TGCGCCAGCAGCTTGACTGGGGAGGTCACTGAAGCTTTCTTT. Translation: CASSLTGEVTEAFF.

The CDR3 sequence is CASRGQGETTGELFF. As DNA, the CDR3 is TGTGCCAGCAGGGGACAGGGCGAAACTACCGGGGAGCTGTTTTTT. The chain uses TRBV6-5 and TRBJ2-2, with 9 bases matching TRBD1. This CDR3 is built from 15 residues. V gave up 6 bases and J gave up 5 bases; unmatched junction bases: 7. Germline CDR1 reads MNHEY; CDR2 reads SVGAGI.

This clone showed up just once. The J gene is TRBJ1-2, the V gene TRBV2, with 9 bases lining up with TRBD1. V dropped 4 bases and J dropped 2; count of bases not matched to a gene: 2. The germline CDR1 and CDR2 sequences are SNHLY and FYNNEI. The length of the CDR3 is 14 residues. The CDR3 sequence: CASSAGTGNYGYTF. In DNA form, the CDR3 reads TGTGCCAGCAGTGCCGGGACAGGGAACTATGGCTACACCTTC.

V is TRBV5-3 and J is TRBJ1-2; D is uncertain. TRBV5-3 is sorted into the ORF group, with uncertain function. V dropped 0 bases and J dropped 2 bases, with 14 bases sitting between them. This CDR3 has 16 residues. The CDR3 is CARSLANAVSNYGYTF. The CDR3 coding sequence is TGTGCCAGAAGCTTGGCCAACGCAGTTTCGAACTATGGCTACACCTTC.

The J gene is TRBJ2-5, the V gene TRBV19; 10 bases align to TRBD2. V lost 10 bases, J lost 5 bases, and 10 bases stayed unmatched. The germline V gene encodes CDR1 LNHDA and CDR2 SQIVND (reference sequence). CDR3 length equals 14 residues. This CDR3 reads CATSGRALFETQYF. As DNA, the CDR3 is TGTGCCACCAGCGGGAGGGCCCTTTTTGAGACCCAGTACTTC.

The rearrangement links TRBV6-2 or TRBV6-3 to TRBJ2-5; D may be TRBD2 (6 bases). The CDR3 is 14 residues long. Germline V gives CDR1 MNHEY, CDR2 SVGEGT. V was clipped by 2 bases and J by 3 bases, with 10 bases between them. This CDR3 is CASSYHSGKETQYF. The CDR3 DNA reads as TGTGCCAGCAGTTACCATAGCGGTAAAGAGACCCAGTACTTC.

This clone was detected a few times. The CDR3 sequence is CASTIQGVIYGYTF. The DNA of the CDR3 is TGTGCCAGTACCATCCAAGGGGTAATCTATGGCTACACCTTC. The genes are TRBV19 and TRBJ1-2, with D maybe TRBD1 (5 bases). Trimming cost V 7 bases and J 4 bases, with 16 bases left between them. There are 14 residues in the CDR3. Germline V gene lookup returns CDR1 LNHDA and CDR2 SQIVND (reference sequence).

For this clone: Within the sample, other DNA sequences also encode this same CDR3. The chain couples TRBV7-3 to TRBJ2-1, with D possibly TRBD2 on 6 matching bases. Trimming removed 6 bases at V and 4 bases at J, with 13 bases between. Germline CDR1 reads SGHTA; CDR2 reads FQGTGA. The CDR3 runs to 14 residues. The CDR3 DNA sequence: TGTGCCAGCAGTCCCGGCGGGGCATACAATGAGCAGTTCTTC. Translating gives CASSPGGAYNEQFF.

This clone was seen repeatedly, ten times or more. DNA for the CDR3: TGTGCCAGCCACTCGGGGGCTGAAGCTTTCTTT. It specifies CASHSGAEAFF. This chain connects TRBV18 to TRBJ1-1, with D possibly matching TRBD1 (5 bases). Deletions cut 8 bases from V and 6 bases from J, with 10 bases between. CDR1 KGHSH and CDR2 LQKENI come from the germline V gene. CDR3 length: 11 amino acids.

The chain couples TRBV7-9 to TRBJ2-3; 8 bases match TRBD1. CDR3 length: 14 amino acids. Losses at the gene ends were 4 bases for V and 5 bases for J; bases not matched to a gene: 5. CDR1 and CDR2 from the germline V gene are SEHNR and FQNEAQ (reference sequence). The CDR3, as DNA: TGTGCCAGCAGCTACCCCGGGACAGGAGATACGCAGTATTTT. Translating it yields CASSYPGTGDTQYF.

V gene TRBV7-6 combines with J gene TRBJ2-7; possible D gene TRBD1, 6 bases. The germline V gene encodes CDR1 SGHVS and CDR2 FNYEAQ. V gave up 0 bases and J gave up 2 bases, with 8 bases separating them. CDR3 length: 14 residues. Here the CDR3 DNA reads TGTGCCAGCAGCTTAGCACAGGGACCCTACGAGCAGTACTTC. This codes for CASSLAQGPYEQYF.

Sample share makes this clone large (0.1 to 1%). The chain has TRBV13 and TRBJ1-1, with D tentatively TRBD1 (6 bases). The germline V gene encodes CDR1 PRHDT and CDR2 FYEKMQ (reference sequence). CDR3 length equals 14 residues. V was trimmed by 1 base and J by 1 base, leaving 7 bases between them. Written as DNA, the CDR3 is TGTGCCAGCAGCTTAGCAGGGGAGAACACTGAAGCTTTCTTT. This gives the protein CASSLAGENTEAFF.

The chain has TRBV19 and TRBJ2-7; D is possibly TRBD1 (5 bases). This CDR3 spans 16 amino acids. With 0 bases removed from V and 3 bases from J, the gap between germline ends came to 15 bases. Per germline, CDR1 LNHDA and CDR2 SQIVND (reference sequence). The CDR3 protein is CASSIDGTAQGYEQYF. The DNA for the CDR3 is TGTGCCAGTAGTATAGATGGTACAGCCCAGGGCTACGAGCAGTACTTC.

The rearrangement uses TRBV14 and TRBJ2-1; the D is unclear. V was cut by 0 bases and J by 8 bases, with 8 bases left in between. This CDR3 is built from 13 residues. CDR1 is SGHDN and CDR2 is FVKESK in the germline V gene. The CDR3 reads CASSQDYLHEQFF. For the CDR3, the DNA is TGTGCCAGCAGCCAAGACTACCTCCATGAGCAGTTCTTC.